This entry is about one TCR beta chain. This specimen belongs to a study of blood T cell repertoires in COVID-19. J gave up 5 bases and V 2 bases, and 12 bases lay outside the gene matches. The V gene's germline CDR1 is SEHNR and CDR2 FQNEAQ (reference sequence). This CDR3 region has 17 residues. As handled by the study authors: Estimated nucleated cell counts came from reference gene primer amplification. Profiled with immunoSEQ multiplex PCR; TCRdb holds only in-frame clones, not every one. That table is the source of V, J and clone size, and D and trimming were worked out from the DNA. Among hundreds of thousands of clones listed, 86% were seen once.

This clonotype was sampled from a woman aged 45-59 years with acute or convalescent COVID-19. The sample was peripheral blood. The chain links TRBV7-9 to TRBJ2-1, with 7 positions matching TRBD2. The CDR3 region has the DNA TGTGCCAGCAGCTTAATCAGGTCCCTAGCGGTTGACAATGAGCAGTTCTTC. Amino acids: CASSLIRSLAVDNEQFF.